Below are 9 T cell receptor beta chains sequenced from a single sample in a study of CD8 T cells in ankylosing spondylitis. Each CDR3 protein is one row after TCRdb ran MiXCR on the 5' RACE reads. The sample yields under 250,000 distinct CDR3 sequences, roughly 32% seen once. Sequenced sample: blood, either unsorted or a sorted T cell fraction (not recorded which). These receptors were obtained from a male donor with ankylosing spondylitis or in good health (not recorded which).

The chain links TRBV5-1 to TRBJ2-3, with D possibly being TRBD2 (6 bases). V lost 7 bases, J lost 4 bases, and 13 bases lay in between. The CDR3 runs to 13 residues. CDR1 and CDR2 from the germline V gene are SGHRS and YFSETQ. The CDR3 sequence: CASGLGRPDTQYF. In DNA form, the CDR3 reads TGCGCCAGCGGTTTAGGGAGGCCAGATACGCAGTATTTT.

The DNA of the CDR3 is TGTGCCAGCAGCTGGGACATTTCCTACAATGAGCAGTTCTTC. The encoded protein is CASSWDISYNEQFF. The chain has TRBV7-9 and TRBJ2-1; weak D call: TRBD1 (6 bases). Germline CDR1 and CDR2: SEHNR and FQNEAQ (reference sequence). The ends were cut back, 4 bases at V and 1 base at J, with 8 bases in the middle. CDR3 length: 14 residues.

For the CDR3, the DNA is TGTGCCAGCAGTTCAGGGGCTAGGGAGACCCAGTACTTC. Translating gives CASSSGARETQYF. The chain carries TRBV25-1 and TRBJ2-5, with a possible D match to TRBD1 (6 bases). The germline CDR1 and CDR2 sequences are MGHDK and SYGVNS. Trimming pared 5 bases from V and 5 bases from J, leaving 12 bases between. The length of the CDR3 is 13 residues.

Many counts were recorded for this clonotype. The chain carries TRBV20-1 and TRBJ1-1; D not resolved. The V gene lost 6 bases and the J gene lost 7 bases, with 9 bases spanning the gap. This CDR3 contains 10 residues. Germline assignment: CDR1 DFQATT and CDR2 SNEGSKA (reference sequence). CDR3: CSALKYEAFF. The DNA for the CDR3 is TGCAGTGCCTTGAAGTATGAAGCTTTCTTT.

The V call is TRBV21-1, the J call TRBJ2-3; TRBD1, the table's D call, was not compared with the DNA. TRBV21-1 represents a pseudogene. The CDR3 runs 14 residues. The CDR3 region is CASSPAQGQDTQYF. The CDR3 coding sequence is TGTGCCAGCAGCCCGGCGCAGGGTCAAGATACGCAGTATTTT.

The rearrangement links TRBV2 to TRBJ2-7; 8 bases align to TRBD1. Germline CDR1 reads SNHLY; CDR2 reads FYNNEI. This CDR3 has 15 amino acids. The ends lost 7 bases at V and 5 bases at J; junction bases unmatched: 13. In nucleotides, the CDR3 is TGTGCCAGCACCTCGACAGGGGCAGGGGGCAACGAGCAGTACTTC. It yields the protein CASTSTGAGGNEQYF.

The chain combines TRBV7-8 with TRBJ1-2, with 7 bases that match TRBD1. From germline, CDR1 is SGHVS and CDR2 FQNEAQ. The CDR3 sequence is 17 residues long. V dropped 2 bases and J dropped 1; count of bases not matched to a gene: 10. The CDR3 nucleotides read TGTGCCAGCAGCTTAATGCGCAGGGGGATAATTAACTATGGCTACACCTTC. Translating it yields CASSLMRRGIINYGYTF.

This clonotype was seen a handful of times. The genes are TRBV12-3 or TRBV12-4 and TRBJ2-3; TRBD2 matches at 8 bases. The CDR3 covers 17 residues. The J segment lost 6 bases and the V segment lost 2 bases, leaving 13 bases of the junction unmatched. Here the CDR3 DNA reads TGTGCCAGCAGTTTATTCGGGGGGGGCAGGGGTTCCGATACGCAGTATTTT. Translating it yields CASSLFGGGRGSDTQYF.

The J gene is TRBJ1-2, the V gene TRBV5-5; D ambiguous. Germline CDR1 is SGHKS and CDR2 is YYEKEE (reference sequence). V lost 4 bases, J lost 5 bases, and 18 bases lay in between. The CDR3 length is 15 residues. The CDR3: CASSLAIGPGYGYTF. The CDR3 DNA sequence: TGTGCCAGCAGCCTCGCAATCGGGCCTGGGTATGGCTACACCTTC. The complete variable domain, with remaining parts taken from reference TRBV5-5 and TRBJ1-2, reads DAGVTQSPTHLIKTRGQQVTLRCSPISGHKSVSWYQQVLGQGPQFIFQYYEKEERGRGNFPDRFSARQFPNYSSELNVNALLLGDSALYLCASSLAIGPGYGYTFGSGTRLTVV.